The 19 T cell receptor beta chains below come from one sample, sequenced in a study of blood T cell repertoires in COVID-19. Here immunoSEQ multiplex PCR was the method, and the copy in TCRdb shows in-frame clones only, minus some. The sample has over 100,000 clones, about 80% seen once; the top ten hold approximately 3.3%. The material sequenced was peripheral blood. The receptors stem from a woman older than 75 with active or convalescent COVID-19.

This chain links TRBV6-2 or TRBV6-3 with TRBJ1-3, with 8 bases lining up with TRBD1. There are 14 residues in the CDR3. CDR1 and CDR2 (germline): MNHEY, SVGEGT. J was trimmed by 8 bases and V by 0 bases; bases with no gene match: 3. The CDR3 DNA follows: TGTGCCAGCAGTTACTCGACAGGGGCGGACACCATATATTTT. Amino acids: CASSYSTGADTIYF.

The CDR3 region has the DNA TGTGCCAGCAGTTTTCCAGGGATAGAGACCCAGTACTTC. This sequence encodes CASSFPGIETQYF. The rearrangement joins TRBV2 to TRBJ2-5; possible D gene TRBD1, 5 bases. This CDR3 contains 13 residues. Germline V gene data show CDR1 as SNHLY and CDR2 as FYNNEI. Deletions cut 5 bases from V and 4 bases from J, with 11 bases between.

The chain has TRBV24-1 and TRBJ2-3, with TRBD2 matching over 9 bases. V was pared by 4 bases and J by 2 bases, with 6 bases of the junction left unmatched. Germline CDR1 reads KGHDR; CDR2 reads SFDVKD. There are 16 residues in the CDR3. DNA for the CDR3: TGTGCCACCAGTGACCCTAGCGGGATAAACACAGATACGCAGTATTTT. It yields the protein CATSDPSGINTDTQYF.

As regards this clone: The identical CDR3 is also encoded by other nucleotide sequences in the sample. The chain couples TRBV7-2 to TRBJ1-6, with 7 bases identical to TRBD1. Losses at the gene ends were 5 bases for V and 4 bases for J; bases not matched to a gene: 5. The germline gives CDR1 SGHTA, CDR2 FQGNSA. CDR3 size: 15 residues. This CDR3 reads CASSIQGQYNSPLHF. The CDR3 nucleotides are TGTGCCAGCAGCATTCAGGGACAGTATAATTCACCCCTCCACTTT. The whole variable domain, filled in from reference TRBV7-2 and TRBJ1-6, reads GAGVSQSPSNKVTEKGKDVELRCDPISGHTALYWYRQSLGQGLEFLIYFQGNSAPDKSGLPSDRFSAERTGGSVSTLTIQRTQQEDSAVYLCASSIQGQYNSPLHFGNGTRLTVT.

This clone was found once. V gene TRBV24-1 combines with J gene TRBJ2-1, with 14 nucleotides matching TRBD2. V gave up 3 bases and J gave up 2 bases; unmatched junction bases: 5. The CDR3 has 18 residues. Germline assignment: CDR1 KGHDR and CDR2 SFDVKD. CDR3 DNA sequence: TGTGCCACCAGTGATGCCCGGACTAGCGGGGGGCCCTACAATGAGCAGTTCTTC. This sequence encodes CATSDARTSGGPYNEQFF.

This rearrangement joins TRBV6-2 or TRBV6-3 to TRBJ1-4; the match to TRBD1 covers 7 bases. Germline assignment: CDR1 MNHEY and CDR2 SVGEGT. With 2 bases clipped from V and 8 bases from J, the junction kept 11 bases outside the gene matches. The CDR3 totals 16 residues. The CDR3 loop reads CASSYGPGGTREKLFF. CDR3 in DNA: TGTGCCAGCAGTTACGGACCAGGGGGGACAAGAGAAAAACTGTTTTTT.

This clone was picked up a small number of times. V usage is TRBV5-4 and J usage is TRBJ1-2; 7 bases are shared with TRBD1. This CDR3 has 13 residues. V dropped 5 bases and J dropped 5; count of bases not matched to a gene: 6. The V gene's germline CDR1 is SGHNT and CDR2 YYREEE (reference sequence). The CDR3 DNA follows: TGTGCCAGCAGATTTGACAGGGTATATGGCTACACCTTC. It yields the protein CASRFDRVYGYTF.

V gene TRBV4-2 combines with J gene TRBJ2-1; D possibly corresponds to TRBD2 (7 bases). The CDR3 contains 19 residues. The V gene's germline CDR1 is LGHNA and CDR2 YNFKEQ. Trimming stripped 0 bases from V and 9 bases from J, with 27 bases between. The CDR3 DNA reads TGTGCCAGCAGCCAAGATCTGGTTCGGGGGGCCGCCACAATAGTTGAGCAGTTCTTC. Protein sequence: CASSQDLVRGAATIVEQFF.

The J gene is TRBJ1-2, the V gene TRBV5-4; D might be TRBD1 (6 bases). This CDR3 has 12 residues. The germline gives CDR1 SGHNT, CDR2 YYREEE (reference sequence). The ends were cut back, 3 bases at V and 5 bases at J, with 8 bases in the middle. The CDR3 here is CASSSGQYGYTF. The CDR3 DNA sequence: TGTGCCAGCAGCTCCGGACAGTATGGCTACACCTTC.

This rearrangement joins TRBV6-6 to TRBJ1-5; 9 positions match TRBD1. With 7 bases clipped from V and 5 bases from J, the junction kept 12 bases outside the gene matches. The V gene's germline CDR1 is MNHNY and CDR2 SVGAGI (reference sequence). The CDR3 totals 16 residues. The CDR3 is CASISILGTGYQPQHF. CDR3 coding DNA: TGTGCCAGCATCTCAATTTTGGGGACAGGGTATCAGCCCCAGCATTTT.

The J gene is TRBJ1-1, the V gene TRBV19; unclear D gene. Germline CDR1 and CDR2: LNHDA and SQIVND (reference sequence). This CDR3 contains 13 residues. The V end was cut by 3 bases, the J end by 3 bases, with 8 bases between. The CDR3 sequence is CASSIRGHTEAFF. The CDR3 nucleotides are TGTGCCAGTAGTATCCGGGGTCACACTGAAGCTTTCTTT.

The CDR3, as DNA: TGTGCCAGCACTCCCCTAAAGGGTAGCGGAACCTACAATGAGCAGTTCTTC. It encodes CASTPLKGSGTYNEQFF. This chain connects TRBV5-6 to TRBJ2-1; D perhaps matches TRBD2 (6 bases). V dropped 6 bases and J dropped 2 bases, with 21 bases sitting between them. There are 17 residues in the CDR3. Germline values: CDR1 SGHDT, CDR2 YYEEEE.

The chain couples TRBV5-4 to TRBJ1-1; D might be TRBD1 (6 bases). V shed 3 bases and J shed 7 bases, with 10 bases lying between them. This CDR3 contains 12 residues. Germline CDR1 and CDR2: SGHNT and YYREEE (reference sequence). In DNA, the CDR3 is TGTGCCAGCAGCTCGACAGGACTTGAAGCTTTCTTT. Residues: CASSSTGLEAFF.

V is TRBV5-1 and J is TRBJ2-3, with D possibly being TRBD2 (5 bases). The CDR3 length is 18 residues. Germline V gene sequence: CDR1 SGHRS, CDR2 YFSETQ. Trimming shortened V by 4 bases and J by 0 bases, and 21 bases separated the two germline ends. As DNA, the CDR3 is TGCGCCAGCAGCCCCGCCTATTCCCCGACTACTAGCACAGATACGCAGTATTTT. It codes for CASSPAYSPTTSTDTQYF.

The V call is TRBV7-2, the J call TRBJ2-7, with a possible D match to TRBD1 (6 bases). This CDR3 has 16 residues. Germline lookup yields CDR1 SGHTA and CDR2 FQGNSA. V was pared by 0 bases and J by 4 bases, with 16 bases between. The CDR3 loop reads CASSLADGRGAYEQYF. CDR3 sequence (DNA): TGTGCCAGCAGCTTAGCGGACGGCAGGGGAGCATACGAGCAGTACTTC.

The V and J genes are TRBV7-3 and TRBJ2-6; D remains ambiguous. Germline assignment: CDR1 SGHTA and CDR2 FQGTGA. Trimming took 2 bases from V and 9 from J, leaving 20 bases between them. The CDR3 runs to 17 residues. The CDR3 DNA follows: TGTGCCAGCAGCTTAGATCCAAACCCCCAGGTGGGCAACGTCCTGACTTTC. This codes for CASSLDPNPQVGNVLTF.

The chain combines TRBV28 with TRBJ2-7, with 7 nucleotides matching TRBD2. Per germline, CDR1 MDHEN and CDR2 SYDVKM. The CDR3 totals 14 residues. The V gene end was trimmed by 5 bases and the J gene end by 2 bases; junction bases not matched to a gene: 6. The CDR3 region has the DNA TGTGCCAGCAGTGGGGAGGGCCAAACCTACGAGCAGTACTTC. Protein sequence: CASSGEGQTYEQYF.

This chain links TRBV5-4 with TRBJ2-2; a possible D gene is TRBD2 (5 bases). Germline CDR1 SGHNT, CDR2 YYREEE (reference sequence). The CDR3 runs to 13 residues. Trimming stripped 4 bases from V and 5 bases from J, with 9 bases between. CDR3 in DNA: TGTGCCAGCAGCCCTACTAGGACCGGGGAGCTGTTTTTT. As protein: CASSPTRTGELFF.

In this sample, this clone turned up a few times. The chain has TRBV19 and TRBJ2-1; the match to TRBD2 covers 10 bases. The CDR3 is 15 residues long. Per the germline V gene, CDR1 is LNHDA and CDR2 is SQIVND (reference sequence). The junction had 4 bases not matched to a gene; V was cut back by 5 bases and J by 3 bases. The CDR3 loop is CASSPGLADYNEQFF. For the CDR3, the DNA is TGTGCCAGTAGTCCAGGACTAGCGGACTACAATGAGCAGTTCTTC.